These T cell receptor beta chains were read from a single sample in a study of glioma-infiltrating T cells after dendritic cell vaccination. Clones were read by immunoSEQ multiplex PCR, and TCRdb kept only the in-frame ones, dropping some. Of 65,000 or so clones listed, roughly 86% were seen once; the top ten hold around a tenth. The sequences come from blood, collected after dendritic cell vaccination. Receptors originate from a human donor with glioblastoma. Each CDR3 is given with its conserved first and last residue. The order of the fields is CDR3 length, V gene, D gene, clone size, J gene, CDR3 protein, CDR3 DNA. D genes are given only for firm matches. Not all rows give a size; the values are once, few, many and, for expanded clones, a class.

cdr3_length: 16; v_call: TRBV11-2; d_call: TRBD1; clone_size: NA; j_call: TRBJ2-7; cdr3_aa: CASSGQGAIVPYEQYF; cdr3_nt: TGTGCCAGCAGCGGACAGGGGGCGATAGTCCCCTACGAGCAGTACTTC
cdr3_length: 14; v_call: TRBV5-1; d_call: TRBD1; clone_size: NA; j_call: TRBJ2-3; cdr3_aa: CASSQGQGKDTQYF; cdr3_nt: TGCGCCAGCAGCCAGGGACAGGGGAAAGATACGCAGTATTTT
cdr3_length: 14; v_call: TRBV30; d_call: NA; clone_size: NA; j_call: TRBJ1-6; cdr3_aa: CAWRVGGANSPLHF; cdr3_nt: TGTGCCTGGAGAGTAGGGGGGGCGAATTCCCCCCTCCACTTT
cdr3_length: 15; v_call: TRBV15; d_call: NA; clone_size: NA; j_call: TRBJ2-2; cdr3_aa: CATSRDLAGSGELFF; cdr3_nt: TGTGCCACCAGCAGAGATCTGGCGGGAAGCGGGGAGCTGTTTTTT
cdr3_length: 16; v_call: TRBV18; d_call: TRBD1; clone_size: NA; j_call: TRBJ1-5; cdr3_aa: CASSRVRDRDNQPQHF; cdr3_nt: TGTGCCAGCTCACGAGTCCGGGACAGGGACAATCAGCCCCAGCATTTT
cdr3_length: 17; v_call: TRBV18; d_call: TRBD1; clone_size: few; j_call: TRBJ1-1; cdr3_aa: CASSLIPLGQGATEAFF; cdr3_nt: TGTGCCAGCTCACTCATCCCTTTGGGACAGGGGGCGACTGAAGCTTTCTTT
cdr3_length: 13; v_call: TRBV7-8; d_call: TRBD1; clone_size: NA; j_call: TRBJ1-1; cdr3_aa: CASSLIRGREAFF; cdr3_nt: TGTGCCAGCAGCTTGATTAGGGGGCGCGAAGCTTTCTTT
cdr3_length: 16; v_call: TRBV7-5; d_call: NA; clone_size: NA; j_call: TRBJ1-1; cdr3_aa: CARSLVYKVRGTEAFF; cdr3_nt: TGTGCCAGAAGCTTAGTGTATAAGGTTCGGGGCACTGAAGCTTTCTTT
cdr3_length: 13; v_call: TRBV6-4; d_call: NA; clone_size: NA; j_call: TRBJ2-5; cdr3_aa: CATTEWGEETQYF; cdr3_nt: TGTGCCACCACTGAGTGGGGAGAGGAGACCCAGTACTTC
cdr3_length: 14; v_call: TRBV19; d_call: TRBD1; clone_size: NA; j_call: TRBJ1-1; cdr3_aa: CASSIRQDRAEAFF; cdr3_nt: TGTGCCAGTAGTATTAGGCAGGACAGGGCAGAAGCTTTCTTT
cdr3_length: 14; v_call: TRBV5-1; d_call: TRBD1; clone_size: NA; j_call: TRBJ1-2; cdr3_aa: CASSLDGTADGYTF; cdr3_nt: TGCGCCAGCAGCTTGGATGGGACAGCTGATGGCTACACCTTC